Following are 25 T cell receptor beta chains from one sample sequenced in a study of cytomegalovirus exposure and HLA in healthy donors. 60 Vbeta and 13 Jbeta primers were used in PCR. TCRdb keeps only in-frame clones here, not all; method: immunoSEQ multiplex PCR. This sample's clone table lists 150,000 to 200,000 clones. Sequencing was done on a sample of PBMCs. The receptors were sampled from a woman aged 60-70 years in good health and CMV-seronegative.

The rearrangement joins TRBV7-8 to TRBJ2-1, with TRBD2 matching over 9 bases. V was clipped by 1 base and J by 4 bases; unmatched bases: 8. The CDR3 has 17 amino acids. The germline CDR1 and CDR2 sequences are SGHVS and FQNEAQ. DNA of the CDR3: TGTGCCAGCAGCTTAGGGGTAGCGGGAGAGGAGTACAATGAGCAGTTCTTC. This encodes CASSLGVAGEEYNEQFF.

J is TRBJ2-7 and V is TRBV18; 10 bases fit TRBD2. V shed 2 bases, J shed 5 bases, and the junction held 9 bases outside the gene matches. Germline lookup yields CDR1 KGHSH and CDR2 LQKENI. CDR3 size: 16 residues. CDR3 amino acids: CASSPTLSGGADEQYF. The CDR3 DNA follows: TGTGCCAGCTCACCAACCCTAAGCGGGGGGGCCGACGAGCAGTACTTC.

CDR3 nucleotide sequence: TGTGCCAGCAGTCTAAACCGCGGACAGGCTGAAGCTTTCTTT. It translates to CASSLNRGQAEAFF. V usage is TRBV27 and J usage is TRBJ1-1, with 7 bases fitting TRBD1. The V gene end was trimmed by 5 bases and the J gene end by 6 bases; junction bases not matched to a gene: 9. CDR3 length: 14 residues. The germline V gene has CDR1 MNHEY and CDR2 SMNVEV (reference sequence).

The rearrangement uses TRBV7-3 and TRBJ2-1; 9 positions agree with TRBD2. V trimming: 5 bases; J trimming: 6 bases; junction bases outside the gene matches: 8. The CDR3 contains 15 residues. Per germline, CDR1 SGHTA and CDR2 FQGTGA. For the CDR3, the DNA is TGTGCCAGCAGCCCCTCGGCGGGGGGGCTCAATGAGCAGTTCTTC. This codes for CASSPSAGGLNEQFF. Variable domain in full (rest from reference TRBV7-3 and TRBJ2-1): GAGVSQTPSNKVTEKGKYVELRCDPISGHTALYWYRQSLGQGPEFLIYFQGTGAADDSGLPNDRFFAVRPEGSVSTLKIQRTERGDSAVYLCASSPSAGGLNEQFFGPGTRLTVL.

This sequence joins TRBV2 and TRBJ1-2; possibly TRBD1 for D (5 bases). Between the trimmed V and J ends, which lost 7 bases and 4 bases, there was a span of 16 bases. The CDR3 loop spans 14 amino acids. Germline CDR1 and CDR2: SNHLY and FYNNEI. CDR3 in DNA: TGTGCCAGCATTCCTGGGCAGGGAAGCTATGGCTACACCTTC. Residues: CASIPGQGSYGYTF.

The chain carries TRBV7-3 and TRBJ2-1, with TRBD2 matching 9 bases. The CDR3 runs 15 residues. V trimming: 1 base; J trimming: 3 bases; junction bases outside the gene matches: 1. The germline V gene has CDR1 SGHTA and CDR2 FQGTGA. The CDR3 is CASSLMRGGYNEQFF. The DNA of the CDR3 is TGTGCCAGCAGCTTAATGCGGGGGGGCTACAATGAGCAGTTCTTC.

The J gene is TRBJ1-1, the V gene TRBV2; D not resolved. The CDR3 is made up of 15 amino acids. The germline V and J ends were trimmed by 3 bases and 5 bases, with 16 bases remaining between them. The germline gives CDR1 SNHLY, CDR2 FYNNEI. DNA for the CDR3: TGTGCCAGCAGTGATGTGGACGGGATGGGGACTGAAGCTTTCTTT. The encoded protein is CASSDVDGMGTEAFF.

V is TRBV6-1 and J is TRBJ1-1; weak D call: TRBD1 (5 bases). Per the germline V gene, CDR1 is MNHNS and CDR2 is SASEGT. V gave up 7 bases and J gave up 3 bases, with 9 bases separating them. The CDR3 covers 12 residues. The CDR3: CASNPGDTEAFF. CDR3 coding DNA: TGTGCCAGCAATCCGGGGGACACTGAAGCTTTCTTT.

CDR3 sequence: CASSVQGAHNEKLFF. CDR3 in DNA: TGTGCCAGCAGTGTACAGGGGGCCCATAATGAAAAACTGTTTTTT. This rearrangement joins TRBV6-5 to TRBJ1-4, with 9 bases identical to TRBD1. Germline trimming cut 5 bases from V and 4 bases from J; bases unmatched to any gene: 5. This CDR3 region has 15 residues. The germline V gene encodes CDR1 MNHEY and CDR2 SVGAGI.

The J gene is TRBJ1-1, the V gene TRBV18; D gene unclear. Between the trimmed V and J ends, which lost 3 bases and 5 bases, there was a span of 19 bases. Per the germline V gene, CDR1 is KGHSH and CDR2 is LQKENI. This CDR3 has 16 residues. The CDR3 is CASSPPAGFLGTEAFF. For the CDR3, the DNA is TGTGCCAGCTCACCCCCGGCGGGGTTTCTGGGGACTGAAGCTTTCTTT. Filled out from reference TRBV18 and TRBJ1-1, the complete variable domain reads NAGVMQNPRHLVRRRGQEARLRCSPMKGHSHVYWYRQLPEEGLKFMVYLQKENIIDESGMPKERFSAEFPKEGPSILRIQQVVRGDSAAYFCASSPPAGFLGTEAFFGQGTRLTVV.

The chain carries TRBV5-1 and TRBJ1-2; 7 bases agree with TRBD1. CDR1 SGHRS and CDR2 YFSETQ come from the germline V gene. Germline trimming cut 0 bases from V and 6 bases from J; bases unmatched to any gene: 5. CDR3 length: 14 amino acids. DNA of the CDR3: TGCGCCAGCAGCTTGGAAGGGGGCGCCGATGGCTACACCTTC. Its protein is CASSLEGGADGYTF.

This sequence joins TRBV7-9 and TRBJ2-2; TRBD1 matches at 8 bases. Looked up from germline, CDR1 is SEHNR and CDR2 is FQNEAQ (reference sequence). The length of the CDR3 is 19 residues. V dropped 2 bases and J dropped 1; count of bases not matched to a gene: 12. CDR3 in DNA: TGTGCCAGCAGCTTAAAAGGACCCCAGGGGGCGCAGAACACCGGGGAGCTGTTTTTT. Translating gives CASSLKGPQGAQNTGELFF.

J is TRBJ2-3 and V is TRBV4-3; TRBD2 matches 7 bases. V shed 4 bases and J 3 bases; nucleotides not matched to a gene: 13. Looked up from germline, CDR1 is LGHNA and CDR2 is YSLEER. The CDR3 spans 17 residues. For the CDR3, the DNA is TGCGCCAGCAGCCCACGCTGGGGGGGATCGAGTACAGATACGCAGTATTTT. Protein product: CASSPRWGGSSTDTQYF.

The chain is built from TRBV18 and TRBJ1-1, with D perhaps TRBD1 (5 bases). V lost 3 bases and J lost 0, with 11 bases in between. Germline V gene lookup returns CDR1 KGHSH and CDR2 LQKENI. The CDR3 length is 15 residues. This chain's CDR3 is CASSPATEVNTEAFF. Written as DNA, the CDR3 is TGTGCCAGCTCACCGGCGACAGAGGTGAACACTGAAGCTTTCTTT. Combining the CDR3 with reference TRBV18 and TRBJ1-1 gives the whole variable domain NAGVMQNPRHLVRRRGQEARLRCSPMKGHSHVYWYRQLPEEGLKFMVYLQKENIIDESGMPKERFSAEFPKEGPSILRIQQVVRGDSAAYFCASSPATEVNTEAFFGQGTRLTVV.

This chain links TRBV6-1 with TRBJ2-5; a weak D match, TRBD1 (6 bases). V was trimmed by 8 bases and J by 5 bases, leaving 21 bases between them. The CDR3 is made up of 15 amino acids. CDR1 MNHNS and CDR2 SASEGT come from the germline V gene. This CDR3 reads CASVFGGAGLETQYF. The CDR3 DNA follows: TGTGCCAGCGTCTTTGGGGGCGCTGGGCTCGAGACCCAGTACTTC.

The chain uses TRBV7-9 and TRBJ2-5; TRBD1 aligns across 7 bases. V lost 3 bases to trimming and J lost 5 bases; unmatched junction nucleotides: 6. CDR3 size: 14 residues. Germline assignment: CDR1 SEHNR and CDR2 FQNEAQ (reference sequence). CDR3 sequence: CASSFGQAQETQYF. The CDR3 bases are TGTGCCAGCAGCTTCGGACAGGCCCAGGAGACCCAGTACTTC.

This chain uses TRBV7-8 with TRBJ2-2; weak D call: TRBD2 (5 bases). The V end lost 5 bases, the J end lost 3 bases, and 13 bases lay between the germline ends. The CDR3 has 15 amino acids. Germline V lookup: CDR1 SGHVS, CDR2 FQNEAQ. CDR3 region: CASSPSGLYTGELFF. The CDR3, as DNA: TGTGCCAGCAGCCCGAGCGGACTTTACACCGGGGAGCTGTTTTTT.

CDR3 loop: CASYSPFGTGGGEQYF. In nucleotides, the CDR3 is TGTGCCAGCTACTCCCCCTTCGGGACAGGGGGAGGCGAGCAGTACTTC. The genes are TRBV2 and TRBJ2-7; 11 bases fit TRBD1. The CDR3 length is 16 residues. J lost 6 bases, V lost 8 bases, and 15 bases had no gene match. Germline CDR1 and CDR2: SNHLY and FYNNEI.

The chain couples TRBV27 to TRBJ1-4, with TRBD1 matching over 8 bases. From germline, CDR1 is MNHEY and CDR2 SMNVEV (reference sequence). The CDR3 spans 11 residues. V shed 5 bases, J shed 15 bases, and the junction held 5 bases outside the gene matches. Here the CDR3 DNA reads TGTGCCAGCAGTCACCGGGACAGGTTGTTTTTT. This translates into CASSHRDRLFF.

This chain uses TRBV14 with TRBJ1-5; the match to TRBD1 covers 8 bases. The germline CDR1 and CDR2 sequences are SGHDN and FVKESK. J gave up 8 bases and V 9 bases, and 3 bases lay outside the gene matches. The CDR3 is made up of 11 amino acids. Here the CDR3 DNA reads TGTGCCAGGACGGACAGGGAGCCCCAGCATTTT. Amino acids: CARTDREPQHF.

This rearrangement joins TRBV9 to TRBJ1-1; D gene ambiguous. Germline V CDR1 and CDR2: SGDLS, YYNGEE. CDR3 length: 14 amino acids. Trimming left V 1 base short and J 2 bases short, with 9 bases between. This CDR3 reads CASSVTGINTEAFF. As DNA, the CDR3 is TGTGCCAGCAGCGTAACCGGGATAAACACTGAAGCTTTCTTT.

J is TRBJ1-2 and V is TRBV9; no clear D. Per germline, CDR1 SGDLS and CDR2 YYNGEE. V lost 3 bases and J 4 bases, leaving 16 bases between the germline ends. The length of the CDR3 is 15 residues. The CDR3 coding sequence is TGTGCCAGCAGCGGCGTAGAGGGCGGCCGCTATGGCTACACCTTC. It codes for CASSGVEGGRYGYTF.

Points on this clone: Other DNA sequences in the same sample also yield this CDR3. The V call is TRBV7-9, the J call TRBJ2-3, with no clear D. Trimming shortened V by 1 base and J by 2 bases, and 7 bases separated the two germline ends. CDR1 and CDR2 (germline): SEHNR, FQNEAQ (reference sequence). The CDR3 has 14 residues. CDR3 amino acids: CASSLGLATDTQYF. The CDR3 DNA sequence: TGTGCCAGCAGCTTAGGGTTGGCCACAGATACGCAGTATTTT.

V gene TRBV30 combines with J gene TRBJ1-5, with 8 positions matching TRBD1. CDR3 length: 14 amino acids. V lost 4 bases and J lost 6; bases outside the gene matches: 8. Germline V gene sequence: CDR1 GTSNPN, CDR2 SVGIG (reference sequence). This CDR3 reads CAWTLQGAGQPQHF. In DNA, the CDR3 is TGTGCCTGGACTCTTCAGGGGGCGGGTCAGCCCCAGCATTTT.

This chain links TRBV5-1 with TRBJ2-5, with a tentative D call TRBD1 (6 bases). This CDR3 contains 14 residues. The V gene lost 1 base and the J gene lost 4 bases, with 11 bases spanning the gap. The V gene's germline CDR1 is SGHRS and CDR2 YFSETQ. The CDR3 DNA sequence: TGCGCCAGCAGCTTGAACCCACAGGGAGAGACCCAGTACTTC. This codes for CASSLNPQGETQYF.